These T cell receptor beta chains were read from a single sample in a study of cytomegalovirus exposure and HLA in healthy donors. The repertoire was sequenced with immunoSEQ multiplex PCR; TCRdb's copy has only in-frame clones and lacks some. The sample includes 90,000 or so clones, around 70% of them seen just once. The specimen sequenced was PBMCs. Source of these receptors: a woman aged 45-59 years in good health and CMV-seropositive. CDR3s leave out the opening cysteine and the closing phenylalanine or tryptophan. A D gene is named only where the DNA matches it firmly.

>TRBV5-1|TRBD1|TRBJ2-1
ASSHGDRDFHNEQF
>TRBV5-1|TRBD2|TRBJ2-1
ASSLTLAGSYVEQF
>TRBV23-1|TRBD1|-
ASSHLPDRASYEQY
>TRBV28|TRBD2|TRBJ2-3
ASYGGRATDTQY
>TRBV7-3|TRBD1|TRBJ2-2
ASSGKGQTHNTGELF
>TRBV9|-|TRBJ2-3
ASSVAMRSTDTQY
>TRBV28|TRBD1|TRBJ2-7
ASNRQGFPYEQY
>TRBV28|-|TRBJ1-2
ASLRGNYGYT
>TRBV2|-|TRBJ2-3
ASSVRTPSTDTQY
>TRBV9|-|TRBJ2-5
ASSDRGVGETQY
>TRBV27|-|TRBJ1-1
ASSSSLNTEAF